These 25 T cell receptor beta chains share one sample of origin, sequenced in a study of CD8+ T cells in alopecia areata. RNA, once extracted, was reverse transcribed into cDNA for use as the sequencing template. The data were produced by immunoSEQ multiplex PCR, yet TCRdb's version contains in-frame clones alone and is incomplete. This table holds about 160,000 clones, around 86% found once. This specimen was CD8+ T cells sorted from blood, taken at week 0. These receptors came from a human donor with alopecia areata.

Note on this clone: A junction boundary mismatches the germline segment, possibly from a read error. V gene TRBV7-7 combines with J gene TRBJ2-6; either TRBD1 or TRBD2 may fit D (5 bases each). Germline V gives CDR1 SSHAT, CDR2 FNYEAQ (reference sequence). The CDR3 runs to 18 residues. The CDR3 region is CASSLGTSGPPEANVLTF. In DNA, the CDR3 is TGTGCTAGCAGCTTAGGGACCTCGGGACCACCGGAAGCCAACGTCCTGACTTTC.

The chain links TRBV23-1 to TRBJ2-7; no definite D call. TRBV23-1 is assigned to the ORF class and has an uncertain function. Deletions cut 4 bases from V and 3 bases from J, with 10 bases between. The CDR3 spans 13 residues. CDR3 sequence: CASSRGPLYEQYF. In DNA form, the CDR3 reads TGCGCCAGCAGTCGGGGTCCCCTCTACGAGCAGTACTTC.

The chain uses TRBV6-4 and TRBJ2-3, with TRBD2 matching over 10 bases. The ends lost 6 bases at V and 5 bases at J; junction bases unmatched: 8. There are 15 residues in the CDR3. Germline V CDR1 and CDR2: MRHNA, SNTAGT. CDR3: CASSPTSGFGDTQYF. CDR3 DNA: TGTGCCAGCAGCCCGACTAGCGGGTTCGGAGATACGCAGTATTTT.

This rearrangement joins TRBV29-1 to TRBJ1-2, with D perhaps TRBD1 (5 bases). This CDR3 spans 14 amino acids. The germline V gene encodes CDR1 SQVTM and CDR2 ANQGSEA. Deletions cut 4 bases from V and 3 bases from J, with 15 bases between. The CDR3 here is CSVVVRELDYGYTF. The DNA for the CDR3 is TGCAGCGTTGTGGTCAGGGAGCTAGACTATGGCTACACCTTC.

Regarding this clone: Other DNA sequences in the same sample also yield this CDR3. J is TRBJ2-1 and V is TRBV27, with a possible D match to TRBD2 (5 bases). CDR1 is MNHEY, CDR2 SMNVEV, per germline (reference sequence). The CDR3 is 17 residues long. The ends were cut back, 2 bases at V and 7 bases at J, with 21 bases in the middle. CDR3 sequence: CASSLTSGSLLLNEQFF. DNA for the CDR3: TGTGCCAGCAGTTTAACTAGTGGGAGCCTCCTCCTTAATGAGCAGTTCTTC.

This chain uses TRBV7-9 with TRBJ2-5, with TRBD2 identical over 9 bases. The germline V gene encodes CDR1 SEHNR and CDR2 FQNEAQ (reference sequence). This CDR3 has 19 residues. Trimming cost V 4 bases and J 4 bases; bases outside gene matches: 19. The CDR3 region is CASSSKPGGLAGVSETQYF. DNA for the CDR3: TGTGCCAGCAGCTCCAAGCCAGGCGGGTTAGCGGGAGTATCAGAGACCCAGTACTTC.

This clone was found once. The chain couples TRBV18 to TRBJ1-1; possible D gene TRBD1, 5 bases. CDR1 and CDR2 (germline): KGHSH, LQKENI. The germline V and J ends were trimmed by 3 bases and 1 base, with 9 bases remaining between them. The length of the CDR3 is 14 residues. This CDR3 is CASSPRDPNTEAFF. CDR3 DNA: TGTGCCAGCTCACCTCGGGACCCGAACACTGAAGCTTTCTTT.

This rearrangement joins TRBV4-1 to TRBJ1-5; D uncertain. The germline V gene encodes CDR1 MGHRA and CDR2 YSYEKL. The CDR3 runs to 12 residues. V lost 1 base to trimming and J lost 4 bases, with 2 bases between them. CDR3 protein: CASSQGNQPQHF. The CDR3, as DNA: TGCGCCAGCAGCCAAGGGAATCAGCCCCAGCATTTT.

CDR3 region: CASSLRSDTQYF. As DNA, the CDR3 is TGTGCCAGCAGCTTAAGGTCAGATACGCAGTATTTT. J is TRBJ2-3 and V is TRBV7-8, with unresolved D. The germline V and J ends were trimmed by 2 bases and 4 bases, with 4 bases remaining between them. Germline-derived CDR1 and CDR2 are SGHVS and FQNEAQ. This CDR3 spans 12 amino acids.

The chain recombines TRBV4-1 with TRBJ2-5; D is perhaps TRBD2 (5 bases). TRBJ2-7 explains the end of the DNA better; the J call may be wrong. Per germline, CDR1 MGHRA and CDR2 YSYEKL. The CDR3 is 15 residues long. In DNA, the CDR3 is TGCGCCAGCAGCCTTGGACTGGACCCAACCTACGAGCAGTACTTC. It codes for CASSLGLDPTYEQYF.

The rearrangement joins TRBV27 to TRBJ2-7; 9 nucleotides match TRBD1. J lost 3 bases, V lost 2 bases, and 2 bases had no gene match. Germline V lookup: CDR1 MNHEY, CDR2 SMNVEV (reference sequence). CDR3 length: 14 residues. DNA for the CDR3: TGTGCCAGCAGTTTAGGACAGGGGCACTACGAGCAGTACTTC. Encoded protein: CASSLGQGHYEQYF.

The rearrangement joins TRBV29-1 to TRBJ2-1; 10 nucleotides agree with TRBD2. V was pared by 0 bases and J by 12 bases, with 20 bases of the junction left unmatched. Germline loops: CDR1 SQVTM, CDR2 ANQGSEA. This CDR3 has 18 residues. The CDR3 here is CSVEDSSPGLAPKGVQFF. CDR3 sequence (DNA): TGCAGCGTTGAAGATAGCTCCCCGGGACTAGCGCCGAAGGGAGTGCAGTTCTTC.

The CDR3 loop is CASSSRGEINYEQYF. DNA of the CDR3: TGTGCCAGCAGCTCACGAGGGGAGATTAACTACGAGCAGTACTTC. This sequence joins TRBV9 and TRBJ2-7; D might be TRBD1 or TRBD2, each matching 5 bases. CDR3 length equals 15 residues. Germline CDR1 and CDR2: SGDLS and YYNGEE. Trimming took off 4 bases at V and 3 bases at J, with 17 bases between the two ends.

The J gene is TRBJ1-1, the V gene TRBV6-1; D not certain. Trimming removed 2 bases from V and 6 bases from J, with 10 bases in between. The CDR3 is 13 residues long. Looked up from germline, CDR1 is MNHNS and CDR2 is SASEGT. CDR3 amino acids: CASSELAGSEAFF. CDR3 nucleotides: TGTGCCAGCAGTGAACTCGCGGGGTCTGAAGCTTTCTTT.

In DNA form, the CDR3 reads TGCGCCAGCAGCCAAGATCCGGGAGATGAGCAGTTCTTC. It encodes CASSQDPGDEQFF. The V gene is TRBV4-1, the J gene TRBJ2-1; D perhaps matches TRBD2 (6 bases). In germline, CDR1 is MGHRA, CDR2 YSYEKL. This CDR3 spans 13 amino acids. V shed 0 bases and J shed 8 bases, with 8 bases lying between them.

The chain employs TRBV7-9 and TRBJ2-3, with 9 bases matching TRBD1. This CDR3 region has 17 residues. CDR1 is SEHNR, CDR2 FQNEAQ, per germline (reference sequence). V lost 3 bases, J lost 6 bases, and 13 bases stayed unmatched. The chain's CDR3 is CASSFGDRDFSQDTQYF. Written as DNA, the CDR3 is TGTGCCAGCAGCTTTGGGGACAGGGACTTTTCACAGGATACGCAGTATTTT.

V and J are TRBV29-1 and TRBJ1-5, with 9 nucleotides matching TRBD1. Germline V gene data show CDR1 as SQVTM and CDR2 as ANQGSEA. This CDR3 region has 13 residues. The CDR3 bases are TGCACCACCCGGGACAGGGTAAGACAGCCCCAGCATTTT. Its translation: CTTRDRVRQPQHF.

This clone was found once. The chain's CDR3 is CSVEVYAGGEKLFF. The CDR3, as DNA: TGCAGCGTTGAAGTTTATGCGGGGGGCGAAAAACTGTTTTTT. The chain links TRBV29-1 to TRBJ1-4, with a possible D match to TRBD1 (6 bases). The CDR3 loop spans 14 amino acids. Germline V lookup: CDR1 SQVTM, CDR2 ANQGSEA. V lost 1 base and J 8 bases, leaving 14 bases between the germline ends.

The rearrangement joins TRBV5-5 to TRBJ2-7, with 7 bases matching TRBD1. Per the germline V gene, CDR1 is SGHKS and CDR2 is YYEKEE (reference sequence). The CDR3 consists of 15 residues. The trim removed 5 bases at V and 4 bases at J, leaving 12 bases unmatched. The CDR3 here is CASRLTGSTTYEQYF. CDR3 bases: TGTGCCAGCAGACTGACAGGGAGCACGACGTACGAGCAGTACTTC.

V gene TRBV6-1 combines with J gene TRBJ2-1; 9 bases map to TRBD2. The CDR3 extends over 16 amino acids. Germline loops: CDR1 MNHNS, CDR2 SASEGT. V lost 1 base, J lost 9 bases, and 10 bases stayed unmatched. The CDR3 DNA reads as TGTGCCAGCAGTGAAGAAGGAGGCGGGGGGGCCAGTGAGCAGTTCTTC. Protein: CASSEEGGGGASEQFF.

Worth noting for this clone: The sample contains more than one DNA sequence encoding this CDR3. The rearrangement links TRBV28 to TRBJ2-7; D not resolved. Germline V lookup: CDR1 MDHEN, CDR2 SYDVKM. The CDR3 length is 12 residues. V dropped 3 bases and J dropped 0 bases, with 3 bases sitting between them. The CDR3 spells CASSFSSYEQYF. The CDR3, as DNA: TGTGCCAGCAGTTTCAGCTCCTACGAGCAGTACTTC.

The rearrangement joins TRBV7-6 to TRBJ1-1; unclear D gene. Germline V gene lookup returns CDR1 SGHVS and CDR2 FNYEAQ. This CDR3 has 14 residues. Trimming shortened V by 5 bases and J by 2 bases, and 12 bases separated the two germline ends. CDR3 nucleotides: TGTGCCAGCAGCGAGAGGGTAGCAAACACTGAAGCTTTCTTT. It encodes CASSERVANTEAFF.

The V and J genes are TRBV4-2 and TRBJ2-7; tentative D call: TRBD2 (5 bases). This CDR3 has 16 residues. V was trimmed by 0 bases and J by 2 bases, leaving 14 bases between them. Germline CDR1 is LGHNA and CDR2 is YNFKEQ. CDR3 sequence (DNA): TGTGCCAGCAGCCAAGATTGGCTAGCTGGGGCCTACGAGCAGTACTTC. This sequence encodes CASSQDWLAGAYEQYF.

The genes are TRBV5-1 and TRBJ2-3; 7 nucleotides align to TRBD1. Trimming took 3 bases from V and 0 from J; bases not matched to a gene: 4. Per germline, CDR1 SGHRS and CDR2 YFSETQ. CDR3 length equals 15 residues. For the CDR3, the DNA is TGCGCCAGCAGCTCCCCGGGACAGAGCACAGATACGCAGTATTTT. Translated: CASSSPGQSTDTQYF. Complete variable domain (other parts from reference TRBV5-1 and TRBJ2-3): KAGVTQTPRYLIKTRGQQVTLSCSPISGHRSVSWYQQTPGQGLQFLFEYFSETQRNKGNFPGRFSGRQFSNSRSEMNVSTLELGDSALYLCASSSPGQSTDTQYFGPGTRLTVL.

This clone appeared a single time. The CDR3 DNA follows: TGTGCCAGCAGCCCGACTAGCGGGAGCTCCTCCTACGAGCAGTACTTC. Translated, it gives CASSPTSGSSSYEQYF. The genes are TRBV13 and TRBJ2-7, with 12 positions matching TRBD2. The CDR3 consists of 16 residues. Germline V CDR1 and CDR2: PRHDT, FYEKMQ (reference sequence). The junction had 5 bases not matched to a gene; V was cut back by 5 bases and J by 0 bases.